This T cell receptor (beta chain) comes out of a study of T cells in Graves' hyperthyroidism and ophthalmopathy. On the study more broadly: Peripheral blood collection took place at initial diagnosis, before any treatment.

The study left out patients who had uncontrolled infection, other autoimmune disease, pregnancy or lactation. V shed 3 bases and J shed 5 bases, with 17 bases lying between them. The CDR3 is made up of 15 amino acids. In germline, CDR1 is DFQATT, CDR2 SNEGSKA (reference sequence). Amplification of TCR beta CDR3 regions was performed using RNA transcripts as template. With the HTBI primer set, the TCR CDR3 went through a first round of RT-PCR. Each CDR3 protein gets one entry after TCRdb re-called the multiplex PCR reads with MiXCR. The sample has 250,000 to 300,000 distinct CDR3 sequences; roughly an eighth are singletons. The table lists this clonotype with many counts.

V usage is TRBV20-1 and J usage is TRBJ2-1, with a tentative D call TRBD2 (5 bases). The sequenced sample consisted of blood. This TCR was recovered from a woman in her thirties or forties with Graves' hyperthyroidism. CDR3: CSASGVSRPDNEQFF. The DNA of the CDR3 is TGCAGTGCTAGCGGGGTTAGCAGACCGGACAATGAGCAGTTCTTC.